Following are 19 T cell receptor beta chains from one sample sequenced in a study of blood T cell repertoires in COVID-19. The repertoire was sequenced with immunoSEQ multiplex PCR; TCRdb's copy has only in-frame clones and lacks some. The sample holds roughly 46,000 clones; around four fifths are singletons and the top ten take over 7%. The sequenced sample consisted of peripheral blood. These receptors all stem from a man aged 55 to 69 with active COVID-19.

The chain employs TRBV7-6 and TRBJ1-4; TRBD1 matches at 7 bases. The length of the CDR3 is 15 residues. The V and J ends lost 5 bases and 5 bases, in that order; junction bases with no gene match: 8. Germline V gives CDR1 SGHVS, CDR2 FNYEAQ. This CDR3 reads CASSRLGQRNEKLFF. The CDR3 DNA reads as TGTGCCAGCAGCCGCCTGGGACAGAGAAATGAAAAACTGTTTTTT.

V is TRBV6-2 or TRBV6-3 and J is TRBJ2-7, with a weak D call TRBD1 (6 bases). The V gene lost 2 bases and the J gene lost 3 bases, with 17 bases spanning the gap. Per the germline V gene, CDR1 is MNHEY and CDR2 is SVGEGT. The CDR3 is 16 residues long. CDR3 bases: TGTGCCAGCAGTTACGCAGGGGCAGGAATAGGCTACGAGCAGTACTTC. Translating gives CASSYAGAGIGYEQYF.

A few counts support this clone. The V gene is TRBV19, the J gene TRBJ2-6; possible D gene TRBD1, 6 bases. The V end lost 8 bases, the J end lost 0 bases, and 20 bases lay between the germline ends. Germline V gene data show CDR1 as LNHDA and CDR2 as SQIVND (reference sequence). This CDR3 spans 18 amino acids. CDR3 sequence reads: CASSTHPGESSGANVLTF. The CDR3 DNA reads TGTGCCAGTTCGACCCACCCAGGGGAGAGCTCTGGGGCCAACGTCCTGACTTTC.

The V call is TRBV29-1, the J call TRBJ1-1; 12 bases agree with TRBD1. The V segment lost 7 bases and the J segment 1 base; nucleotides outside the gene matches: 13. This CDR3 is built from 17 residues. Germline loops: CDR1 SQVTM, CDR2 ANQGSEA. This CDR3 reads CSAFLSGQGATNTEAFF. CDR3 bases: TGCAGCGCCTTTCTCTCGGGACAGGGGGCGACGAACACTGAAGCTTTCTTT. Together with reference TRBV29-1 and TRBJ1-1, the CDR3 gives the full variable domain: SAVISQKPSRDICQRGTSLTIQCQVDSQVTMMFWYRQQPGQSLTLIATANQGSEATYESGFVIDKFPISRPNLTFSTLTVSNMSPEDSSIYLCSAFLSGQGATNTEAFFGQGTRLTVV.

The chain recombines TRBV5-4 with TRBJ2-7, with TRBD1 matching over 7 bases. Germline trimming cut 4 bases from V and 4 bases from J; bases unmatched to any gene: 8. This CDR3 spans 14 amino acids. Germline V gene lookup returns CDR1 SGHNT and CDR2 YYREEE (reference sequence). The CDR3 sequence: CASSPGGQSYEQYF. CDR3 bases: TGTGCCAGCAGCCCAGGGGGACAGTCATACGAGCAGTACTTC.

CDR3 in amino acids: CASSSRDSTYEQYF. DNA for the CDR3: TGTGCCAGCAGTTCGCGGGACAGTACCTACGAGCAGTACTTC. The chain employs TRBV27 and TRBJ2-7; D is possibly TRBD1 (7 bases). Trimming left V 4 bases short and J 2 bases short, with 12 bases between. The length of the CDR3 is 14 residues. Germline CDR1 MNHEY, CDR2 SMNVEV (reference sequence).

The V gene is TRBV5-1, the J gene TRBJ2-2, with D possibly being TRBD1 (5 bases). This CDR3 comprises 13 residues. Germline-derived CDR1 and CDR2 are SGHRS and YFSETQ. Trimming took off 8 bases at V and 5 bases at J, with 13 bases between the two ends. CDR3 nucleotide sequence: TGCGCCAGTCAATTCGACAGTACCGGGGAGCTGTTTTTT. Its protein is CASQFDSTGELFF.

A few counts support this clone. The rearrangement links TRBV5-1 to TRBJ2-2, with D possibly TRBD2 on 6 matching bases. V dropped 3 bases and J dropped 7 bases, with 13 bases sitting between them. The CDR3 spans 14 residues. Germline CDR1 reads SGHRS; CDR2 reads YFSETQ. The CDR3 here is CASSYVVEGGELFF. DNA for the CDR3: TGCGCCAGCAGCTACGTCGTGGAGGGCGGGGAGCTGTTTTTT.

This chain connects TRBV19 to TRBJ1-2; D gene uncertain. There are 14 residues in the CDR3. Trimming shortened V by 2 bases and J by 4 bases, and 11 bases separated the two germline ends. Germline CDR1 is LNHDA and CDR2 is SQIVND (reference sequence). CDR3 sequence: CASSIFTNIYGYTF. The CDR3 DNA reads TGTGCCAGTAGTATATTTACGAACATCTATGGCTACACCTTC.

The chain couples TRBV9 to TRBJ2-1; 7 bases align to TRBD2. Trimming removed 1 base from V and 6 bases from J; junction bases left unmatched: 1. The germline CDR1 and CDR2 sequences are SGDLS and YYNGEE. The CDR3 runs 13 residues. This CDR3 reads CASSVSSGNEQFF. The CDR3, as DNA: TGTGCCAGCAGCGTATCTAGCGGCAATGAGCAGTTCTTC.

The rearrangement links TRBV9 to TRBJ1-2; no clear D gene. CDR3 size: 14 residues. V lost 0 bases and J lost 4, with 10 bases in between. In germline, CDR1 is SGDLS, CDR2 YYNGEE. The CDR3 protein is CASSVGWEAYGYTF. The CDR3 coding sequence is TGTGCCAGCAGCGTAGGCTGGGAGGCCTATGGCTACACCTTC.

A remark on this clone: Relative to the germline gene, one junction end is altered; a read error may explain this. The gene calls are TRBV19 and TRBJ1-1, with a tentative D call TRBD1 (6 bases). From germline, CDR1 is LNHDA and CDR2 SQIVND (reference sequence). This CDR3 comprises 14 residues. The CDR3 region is CASRIDRMNTEAFF. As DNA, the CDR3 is TGTGCCAGTAGGATAGACAGGATGAACACTGAAGCTTTCTTT. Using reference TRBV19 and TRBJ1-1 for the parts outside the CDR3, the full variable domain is DGGITQSPKYLFRKEGQNVTLSCEQNLNHDAMYWYRQDPGQGLRLIYYSQIVNDFQKGDIAEGYSVSREKKESFPLTVTSAQKNPTAFYLCASRIDRMNTEAFFGQGTRLTVV.

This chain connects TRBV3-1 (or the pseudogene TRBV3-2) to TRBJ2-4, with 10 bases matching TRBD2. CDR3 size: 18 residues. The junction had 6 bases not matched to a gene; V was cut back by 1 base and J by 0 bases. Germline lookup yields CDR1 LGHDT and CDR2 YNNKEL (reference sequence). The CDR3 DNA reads TGTGCCAGCAGCCAAGGGACTAGCGGAAAGCTAGCCAAAAACATTCAGTACTTC. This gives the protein CASSQGTSGKLAKNIQYF.

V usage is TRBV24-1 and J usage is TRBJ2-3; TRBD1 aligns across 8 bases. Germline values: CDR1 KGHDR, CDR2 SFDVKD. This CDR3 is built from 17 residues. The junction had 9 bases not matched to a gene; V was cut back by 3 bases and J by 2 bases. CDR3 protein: CATSDVQGAPFTDTQYF. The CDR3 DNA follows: TGTGCCACCAGTGATGTCCAGGGGGCGCCTTTCACAGATACGCAGTATTTT.

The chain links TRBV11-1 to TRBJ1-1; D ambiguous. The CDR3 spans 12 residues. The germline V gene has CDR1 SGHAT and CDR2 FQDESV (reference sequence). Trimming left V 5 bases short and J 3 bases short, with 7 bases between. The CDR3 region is CASSRRDTEAFF. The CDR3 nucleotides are TGTGCCAGCAGCCGACGGGACACTGAAGCTTTCTTT.

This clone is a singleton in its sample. For the CDR3, the DNA is TGTGCCAGCAGCCGACCATCAGCGGGGGGGCAGATAGATACGCAGTATTTT. It codes for CASSRPSAGGQIDTQYF. The J gene is TRBJ2-3, the V gene TRBV5-4; 10 bases match TRBD2. The germline V gene has CDR1 SGHNT and CDR2 YYREEE (reference sequence). The CDR3 has 17 residues. V was pared by 4 bases and J by 5 bases, with 13 bases of the junction left unmatched.

The CDR3 loop reads CASSASSRIMNTEAFF. DNA for the CDR3: TGTGCCAGCTCAGCCTCTAGTCGTATTATGAACACTGAAGCTTTCTTT. The J gene is TRBJ1-1, the V gene TRBV18, with D uncertain. Trimming removed 5 bases from V and 0 bases from J, with 16 bases in between. The CDR3 length is 16 residues. CDR1 KGHSH and CDR2 LQKENI come from the germline V gene.

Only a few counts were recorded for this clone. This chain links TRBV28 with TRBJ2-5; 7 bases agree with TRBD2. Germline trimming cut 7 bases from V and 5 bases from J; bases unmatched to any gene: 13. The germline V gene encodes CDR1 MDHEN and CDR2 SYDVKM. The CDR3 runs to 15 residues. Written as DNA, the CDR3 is TGTGCCAGCAATAACCGGGACTACCGGAGGGAGACCCAGTACTTC. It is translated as CASNNRDYRRETQYF. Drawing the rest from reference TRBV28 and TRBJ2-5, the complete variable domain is DVKVTQSSRYLVKRTGEKVFLECVQDMDHENMFWYRQDPGLGLRLIYFSYDVKMKEKGDIPEGYSVSREKKERFSLILESASTNQTSMYLCASNNRDYRRETQYFGPGTRLLVL.

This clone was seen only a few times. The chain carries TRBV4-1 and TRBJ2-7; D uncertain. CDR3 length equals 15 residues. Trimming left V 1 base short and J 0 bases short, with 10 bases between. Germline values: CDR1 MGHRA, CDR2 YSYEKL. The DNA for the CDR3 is TGCGCCAGCAGCCAAGCCTCTTTTAGCTCCTACGAGCAGTACTTC. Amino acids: CASSQASFSSYEQYF.